The present T cell receptor beta chain was sequenced within a study of blood T cell repertoires in COVID-19. At the level of the study: Sample material is recorded as cDNA or gDNA derived from T cells, B-cell-depleted T cells, or PBMCs.

The Seattle site enrolled patients during active infection and followed them longitudinally. V shed 10 bases and J 6 bases; nucleotides not matched to a gene: 5. This CDR3 is 12 amino acids long. CDR1 is MDHEN, CDR2 SYDVKM, per germline. The authors' processing: The assay estimated nucleated cells by amplifying reference gene primers. Sequencing was performed with immunoSEQ multiplex PCR; in TCRdb, only in-frame clones are kept and a portion is missing. V and J calls and clone size are copied from that table; D and trimming were computed from the DNA. The data show roughly 140,000 clones, 80% to 90% seen once.

This chain uses TRBV28 with TRBJ1-5; 8 nucleotides align to TRBD1. The receptor was isolated from a woman aged 60-75 years with COVID-19, enrolled during active disease. Sample: peripheral blood. CDR3 nucleotides: TGTGCCATCCGGACAGGGAGTCAGCCCCAGCATTTT. Residues: CAIRTGSQPQHF. Full variable domain (rest looked up from reference TRBV28 and TRBJ1-5): DVKVTQSSRYLVKRTGEKVFLECVQDMDHENMFWYRQDPGLGLRLIYFSYDVKMKEKGDIPEGYSVSREKKERFSLILESASTNQTSMYLCAIRTGSQPQHFGDGTRLSIL.